This T cell receptor beta chain is drawn from a study of blood T cells in healthy people across ages. This clonotype was observed a few times. J gave up 5 bases and V 0 bases, and 2 bases lay outside the gene matches. CDR3 length equals 14 residues. CDR1 and CDR2 (germline): DFQATT, SNEGSKA (reference sequence). Combining a sample-barcoded 5' primer with a J-beta primer mix, a second PCR ran for roughly 6 to 12 cycles. TCRdb called the 5' RACE reads again in MiXCR, with one record for every CDR3 protein. The sample shows about 630,000 distinct CDR3 sequences, around 21% of them seen only once. Sequencing was done on a sample of blood. This sequence was found in an older man in good health. The chain couples TRBV20-1 to TRBJ2-2; 8 nucleotides line up with TRBD2. CDR3 nucleotide sequence: TGCAGTGCTAGAGATAGACTAGCGACCGGGGAGCTGTTTTTT. Amino acid sequence: CSARDRLATGELFF.